The entry that follows covers one T cell receptor beta chain sequence. The antigen is undetermined. This entry comes from a study of vaccination and CD4 T cells after COVID-19. An Oncomine TCR Beta short-read assay was used to sequence the DNA from cultured CD4+ T cells. Genomic DNA was isolated from cultured CD4+ T cells. One entry per CDR3 protein results from TCRdb running MiXCR on the PCR reads. The top ten clones hold 3.5% to 5% of a sample with more than 20,000 distinct CDR3 sequences, around 40% of them seen once. Deletions cut 4 bases from V and 6 bases from J, with 8 bases between. The CDR3 length is 12 residues. The V gene's germline CDR1 is SGHNT and CDR2 YYREEE (reference sequence). Study-wide findings and caveats: Analysis of convalescent patients found that 304 of 307 vaccine-specific clones were spike mono-reactive.

Stated time point: late sampling 161 to 241 days after vaccination in a few convalescent patients. Treatment indicated: approximately nine-day PBMC culture with coronavirus spike peptide pools or control peptides (ViraFEST assay). On day 3 and again on day 7, fresh IL-2 medium was used to replace half the medium. The chain recombines TRBV5-4 with TRBJ2-1; D perhaps matches TRBD1 (6 bases). The source of this sequence is a human donor who had recovered from COVID-19. Source: CD4+ T cells from blood, cultured in vitro, taken about 7 months after SARS-CoV-2 vaccination. The CDR3 coding sequence is TGTGCCAGCAGCCTGGACAGCAATGAGCAGTTCTTC. Its protein is CASSLDSNEQFF.